These 9 T cell receptor beta chains originate from one sample sequenced in a study of identical twins. TCRdb analysed the 5' RACE reads with MiXCR anew, one entry per CDR3 protein. The table shows some 1,700,000 distinct CDR3 sequences, with about 30% occurring only once. Source material: cord blood. The receptor set was obtained from a newborn girl in good health.

V and J are TRBV10-3 and TRBJ2-4; a weak D match, TRBD1 (5 bases). The CDR3 spans 16 residues. V shed 2 bases and J shed 0 bases, with 11 bases lying between them. Looked up from germline, CDR1 is ENHRY and CDR2 is SYGVKD. CDR3 bases: TGTGCCATCAGTGAGGGGGCTGTTCCAGCCAAAAACATTCAGTACTTC. Protein: CAISEGAVPAKNIQYF.

This clonotype was found a few times. The V and J genes are TRBV28 and TRBJ1-2, with D possibly being TRBD1 (5 bases). The CDR3 is 15 residues long. The V end was cut by 4 bases, the J end by 4 bases, with 16 bases between. Germline assignment: CDR1 MDHEN and CDR2 SYDVKM. This chain's CDR3 is CASSSEAGGSYGYTF. CDR3 bases: TGTGCCAGCAGTTCAGAGGCGGGGGGGAGCTATGGCTACACCTTC.

The table lists this clonotype with a few counts. J is TRBJ1-1 and V is TRBV4-1; D gene ambiguous. Germline V CDR1 and CDR2: MGHRA, YSYEKL. There are 14 residues in the CDR3. V shed 1 base and J shed 0 bases, with 6 bases lying between them. CDR3 in amino acids: CASSQVWLNTEAFF. The CDR3 DNA reads TGCGCCAGCAGCCAAGTATGGCTGAACACTGAAGCTTTCTTT.

V and J are TRBV20-1 and TRBJ2-1, with 9 bases identical to TRBD2. J gave up 6 bases and V 2 bases, and 5 bases lay outside the gene matches. Germline V gene sequence: CDR1 DFQATT, CDR2 SNEGSKA (reference sequence). The CDR3 is made up of 14 amino acids. CDR3 nucleotides: TGCAGTGCTAGATCCCCGACTAGCGGCAATGAGCAGTTCTTC. It specifies CSARSPTSGNEQFF.

The J gene is TRBJ2-5, the V gene TRBV4-1; 8 bases map to TRBD1. After removal of 2 bases from V and 5 bases from J, the junction contained 1 base not matched to a gene. This CDR3 spans 13 amino acids. Germline V lookup: CDR1 MGHRA, CDR2 YSYEKL. CDR3 sequence: CASSQWTGETQYF. The CDR3 DNA reads TGCGCCAGCAGCCAATGGACAGGGGAGACCCAGTACTTC.

This clonotype was counted only a few times. The rearrangement uses TRBV6-1 and TRBJ2-3; a weak D match, TRBD2 (6 bases). With 6 bases removed from V and 0 bases from J, the gap between germline ends came to 19 bases. Germline V gene sequence: CDR1 MNHNS, CDR2 SASEGT. The CDR3 is 17 residues long. The CDR3 DNA reads TGTGCCAGCAGCGGTCTACATTTAGCGGTTAGCACAGATACGCAGTATTTT. As protein: CASSGLHLAVSTDTQYF.

The sample holds a few counts of this clonotype. V and J are TRBV12-3 or TRBV12-4 and TRBJ2-1; the match to TRBD2 covers 11 bases. This CDR3 is 15 amino acids long. V shed 2 bases, J shed 9 bases, and the junction held 6 bases outside the gene matches. The CDR3 reads CASSLRLAGGLEQFF. CDR3 nucleotide sequence: TGTGCCAGCAGTTTAAGGCTAGCGGGGGGACTTGAGCAGTTCTTC.

This sequence joins TRBV6-1 and TRBJ1-5, with no clear D. Per the germline V gene, CDR1 is MNHNS and CDR2 is SASEGT. The germline V and J ends were trimmed by 8 bases and 4 bases, with 6 bases remaining between them. This CDR3 region has 11 residues. This CDR3 is CASVANQPQHF. The CDR3 region has the DNA TGTGCCAGCGTAGCTAATCAGCCCCAGCATTTT.

This clonotype has more than one count but fewer than ten. The chain recombines TRBV20-1 with TRBJ2-7; TRBD2 is a possible D gene (7 bases). The CDR3 runs to 14 residues. V shed 2 bases and J shed 3 bases, with 14 bases lying between them. CDR1 is DFQATT, CDR2 SNEGSKA, per germline (reference sequence). The CDR3 sequence is CSARRGGTHYEQYF. The CDR3 DNA sequence: TGCAGTGCTAGAAGGGGGGGCACCCACTACGAGCAGTACTTC.